The 20 T cell receptor beta chains below all came from one sample that was sequenced in a study of T cells in Graves' hyperthyroidism and ophthalmopathy. Amplified TCR beta CDR3 regions came from RNA transcripts. HTBI primers were employed in a first-round RT-PCR of the TCR CDR3. Each CDR3 protein is one row after TCRdb ran MiXCR on the multiplex PCR reads. This table has 600,000 to 700,000 distinct CDR3 sequences, 45% appearing once. The sample was peripheral blood or thyroid tissue (not recorded which). The receptors stem from an adult man with Graves' disease, either hyperthyroidism or ophthalmopathy (not recorded which).

This clonotype was seen a few times. V usage is TRBV6-6 and J usage is TRBJ1-6; no clear D. The CDR3 contains 17 residues. Trimming stripped 5 bases from V and 9 bases from J, with 23 bases between. The germline V gene encodes CDR1 MNHNY and CDR2 SVGAGI (reference sequence). The CDR3 DNA reads TGTGCCAGCAGTGATTTAGTCGTCCATCTCCGCGGTTCACCCCTCCACTTT. Amino acids: CASSDLVVHLRGSPLHF.

This clonotype has just one count. This may come from a read error, since a much larger clone is one base off. The rearrangement uses TRBV20-1 and TRBJ2-5, with D possibly matching TRBD1 (5 bases). The V and J ends lost 0 bases and 7 bases respectively, with 9 bases between them. There are 12 residues in the CDR3. Germline V gene data show CDR1 as DFQATT and CDR2 as SNEGSKA (reference sequence). Here the CDR3 reads CSARDRVGTQYF. CDR3 sequence (DNA): TGCAGTGCTAGAGACAGGGTGGGGACCCAGTACTTC.

This chain joins TRBV7-9 and TRBJ2-7; 9 bases line up with TRBD1. V lost 3 bases to trimming and J lost 2 bases; unmatched junction nucleotides: 14. This CDR3 comprises 18 residues. Germline V gene lookup returns CDR1 SEHNR and CDR2 FQNEAQ (reference sequence). For the CDR3, the DNA is TGTGCCAGCAGCTTTCGGGGACAGGGTTTCTCCGGAGCCTACGAGCAGTACTTC. As protein: CASSFRGQGFSGAYEQYF.

With respect to this clonotype: One junction end disagrees with the germline gene, perhaps due to a read error. The chain is built from TRBV19 and TRBJ1-1; D unclear. Germline V CDR1 and CDR2: LNHDA, SQIVND (reference sequence). The length of the CDR3 is 12 residues. DNA for the CDR3: TGTGCCAGTACTAGACCTAACACTGAAGCTCTCTTT. It yields the protein CASTRPNTEALF.

The rearrangement uses TRBV6-6 and TRBJ1-1, with TRBD1 matching over 9 bases. Unmatched junction bases numbered 6, after V lost 6 bases and J lost 4 bases. Germline V CDR1 and CDR2: MNHNY, SVGAGI (reference sequence). The CDR3 runs 14 residues. The CDR3 sequence: CASSYRGRGTEAFF. Written as DNA, the CDR3 is TGTGCCAGCAGCTACAGGGGGCGAGGCACTGAAGCTTTCTTT.

This clonotype has a handful of counts. V usage is TRBV7-9 and J usage is TRBJ2-7; D uncertain. The V end was cut by 5 bases, the J end by 0 bases, with 14 bases between. The CDR3 runs 15 residues. The germline gives CDR1 SEHNR, CDR2 FQNEAQ (reference sequence). The CDR3 loop is CASSPDPGPSYEQYF. CDR3 in DNA: TGTGCCAGCAGCCCTGACCCCGGACCCTCCTACGAGCAGTACTTC.

Notes on this clonotype: One base away lies a much larger clone, so this may be a sequencing read error. V usage is TRBV20-1 and J usage is TRBJ2-7; D is ambiguous. The CDR3 spans 10 residues. Germline loops: CDR1 DFQATT, CDR2 SNEGSKA (reference sequence). Trimming shortened V by 7 bases and J by 1 base, and 5 bases separated the two germline ends. CDR3 nucleotide sequence: TGCAGTGTTATGTCCTACGAGCAGTACTTC. Translation: CSVMSYEQYF.

V usage is TRBV7-2 and J usage is TRBJ1-6, with D hard to call. The CDR3 is made up of 15 amino acids. Trimming left V 1 base short and J 7 bases short, with 11 bases between. CDR1 is SGHTA and CDR2 is FQGNSA in the germline V gene. The CDR3 DNA sequence: TGTGCCAGCAGCTTAGGTCCATCTTCGAATTCACCCCTCCACTTT. This translates into CASSLGPSSNSPLHF.

In nucleotides, the CDR3 is TGTGCCAGCAGCCCAGAGCGGCTGCTCGAGCAGTACTTC. Amino acid sequence: CASSPERLLEQYF. The J gene is TRBJ2-7, the V gene TRBV7-2; possible D gene TRBD2, 5 bases. Germline values: CDR1 SGHTA, CDR2 FQGNSA. Trimming cost V 5 bases and J 6 bases, with 14 bases left between them. This CDR3 is built from 13 residues.

This clonotype was observed a handful of times. The J gene is TRBJ1-4, the V gene TRBV7-9, with TRBD1 as a possible D gene (5 bases). V was pared by 3 bases and J by 5 bases, with 13 bases between. The CDR3 loop spans 15 amino acids. Germline V CDR1 and CDR2: SEHNR, FQNEAQ (reference sequence). Written as DNA, the CDR3 is TGTGCCAGCAGCTTGGCCGGGACTACGAATGAAAAACTGTTTTTT. Its translation is CASSLAGTTNEKLFF.

The chain joins TRBV7-2 to TRBJ1-6; D perhaps matches TRBD1 (5 bases). The ends were cut back, 1 base at V and 8 bases at J, with 12 bases in the middle. The germline V gene encodes CDR1 SGHTA and CDR2 FQGNSA. This CDR3 has 15 residues. Here the CDR3 DNA reads TGTGCCAGCAGCTTAGTAGGGGTTAAGGATTCACCCCTCCACTTT. Protein product: CASSLVGVKDSPLHF.

A few counts support this clonotype. The chain recombines TRBV9 with TRBJ1-5; D gene uncertain. Germline lookup yields CDR1 SGDLS and CDR2 YYNGEE. V lost 3 bases and J lost 1, with 11 bases in between. This CDR3 has 15 amino acids. CDR3 sequence (DNA): TGTGCCAGCAGCGAAGGACTGGGGAGCAATCAGCCCCAGCATTTT. This encodes CASSEGLGSNQPQHF.

V usage is TRBV27 and J usage is TRBJ2-5; D gene unclear. CDR1 is MNHEY, CDR2 SMNVEV, per germline (reference sequence). Deletions cut 6 bases from V and 1 base from J, with 12 bases between. The CDR3 length is 14 residues. The CDR3 protein is CASRTNWGQETQYF. DNA of the CDR3: TGTGCCAGCAGGACCAATTGGGGCCAAGAGACCCAGTACTTC.

V usage is TRBV7-2 and J usage is TRBJ2-5; 8 bases are a match to TRBD1. Trimming at V came to 6 bases and at J to 5 bases, leaving 11 bases not matched to a gene. Per germline, CDR1 SGHTA and CDR2 FQGNSA. The CDR3 covers 15 residues. CDR3 DNA: TGTGCCAGCAGACCGGACAGGGCGGTCCAGGAGACCCAGTACTTC. This translates into CASRPDRAVQETQYF.

This clonotype came up many times. V usage is TRBV19 and J usage is TRBJ2-6, with 7 bases lining up with TRBD2. CDR3 size: 16 residues. The V gene end was trimmed by 9 bases and the J gene end by 2 bases; junction bases not matched to a gene: 10. Germline lookup yields CDR1 LNHDA and CDR2 SQIVND (reference sequence). CDR3 DNA: TGTGCCAGCCTCCCCGGAGGGAGGGCTGGGGCCAACGTCCTGACTTTC. This gives the protein CASLPGGRAGANVLTF.

CDR3 DNA: TGCAGTGCTAGAGATGGGCGGGTGAACACTGAAGCTTTCTTT. This translates into CSARDGRVNTEAFF. V and J are TRBV20-1 and TRBJ1-1; no reliable D call. Germline V gene data show CDR1 as DFQATT and CDR2 as SNEGSKA (reference sequence). The V and J ends lost 0 bases and 0 bases respectively, with 8 bases between them. The CDR3 extends over 14 amino acids.

This clonotype was observed many times. The chain has TRBV2 and TRBJ2-2; the D gene is possibly TRBD1 (5 bases). Per the germline V gene, CDR1 is SNHLY and CDR2 is FYNNEI. The CDR3 is 15 amino acids. The ends were cut back, 3 bases at V and 0 bases at J, with 8 bases in the middle. CDR3 coding DNA: TGTGCCAGCAGTGACGCAGGGCCGAACACCGGGGAGCTGTTTTTT. This translates into CASSDAGPNTGELFF.

This chain uses TRBV12-3 or TRBV12-4 with TRBJ1-5; TRBD1 matches 8 bases. After removal of 3 bases from V and 4 bases from J, the junction contained 5 bases not matched to a gene. The length of the CDR3 is 15 residues. CDR3 bases: TGTGCCAGCAGTTTTGGACAGGGAGGTAATCAGCCCCAGCATTTT. The encoded protein is CASSFGQGGNQPQHF.

V usage is TRBV7-2 and J usage is TRBJ2-5; a possible D gene is TRBD1 (5 bases). V dropped 5 bases and J dropped 7 bases, with 20 bases sitting between them. CDR3 size: 15 residues. CDR1 is SGHTA and CDR2 is FQGNSA in the germline V gene. The CDR3 DNA reads as TGTGCCAGCAGCGCGTACCAGGGTTCCGTAGGGACCCAGTACTTC. This gives the protein CASSAYQGSVGTQYF.

This clonotype was picked up a small number of times. The V and J genes are TRBV6-5 and TRBJ1-4; D might be TRBD1 (5 bases). Between the trimmed V and J ends, which lost 6 bases and 5 bases, there was a span of 7 bases. The CDR3 consists of 12 residues. Germline CDR1 and CDR2: MNHEY and SVGAGI. CDR3 sequence: CASRSGNEKLFF. CDR3 DNA: TGTGCCAGCAGATCAGGGAATGAAAAACTGTTTTTT.